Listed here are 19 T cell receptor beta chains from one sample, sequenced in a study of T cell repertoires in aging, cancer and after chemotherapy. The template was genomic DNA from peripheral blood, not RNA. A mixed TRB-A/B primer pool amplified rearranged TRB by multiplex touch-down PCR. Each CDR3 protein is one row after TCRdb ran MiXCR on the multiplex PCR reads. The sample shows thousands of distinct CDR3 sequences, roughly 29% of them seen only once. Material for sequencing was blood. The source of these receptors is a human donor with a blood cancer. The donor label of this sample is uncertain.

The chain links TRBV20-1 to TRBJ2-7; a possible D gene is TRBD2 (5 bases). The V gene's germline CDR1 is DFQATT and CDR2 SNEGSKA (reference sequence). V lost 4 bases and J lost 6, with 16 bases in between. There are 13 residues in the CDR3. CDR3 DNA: TGCAGTGCTAACCAGGACTTACGTACCGAGCAGTACTTC. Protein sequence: CSANQDLRTEQYF.

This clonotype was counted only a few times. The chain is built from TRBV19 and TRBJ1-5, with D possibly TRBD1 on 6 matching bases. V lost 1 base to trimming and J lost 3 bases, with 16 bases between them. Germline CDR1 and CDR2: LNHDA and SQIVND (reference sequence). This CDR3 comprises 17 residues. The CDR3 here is CASSIGRGREFNQPQHF. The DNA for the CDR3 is TGTGCCAGTAGTATAGGTCGGGGGCGGGAATTCAATCAGCCCCAGCATTTT.

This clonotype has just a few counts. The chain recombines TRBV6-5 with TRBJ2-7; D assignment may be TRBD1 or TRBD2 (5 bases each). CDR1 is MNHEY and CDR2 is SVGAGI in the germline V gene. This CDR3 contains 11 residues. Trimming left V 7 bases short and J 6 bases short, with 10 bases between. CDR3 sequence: CASTGAGEQYF. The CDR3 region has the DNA TGTGCCAGCACCGGGGCAGGCGAGCAGTACTTC.

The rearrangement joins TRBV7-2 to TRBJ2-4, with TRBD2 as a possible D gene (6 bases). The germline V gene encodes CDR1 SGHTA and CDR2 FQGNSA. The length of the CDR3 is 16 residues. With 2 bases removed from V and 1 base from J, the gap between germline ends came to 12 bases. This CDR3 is CASSLMRRVAKNIQYF. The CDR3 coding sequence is TGTGCCAGCAGCTTAATGCGGAGGGTCGCCAAAAACATTCAGTACTTC.

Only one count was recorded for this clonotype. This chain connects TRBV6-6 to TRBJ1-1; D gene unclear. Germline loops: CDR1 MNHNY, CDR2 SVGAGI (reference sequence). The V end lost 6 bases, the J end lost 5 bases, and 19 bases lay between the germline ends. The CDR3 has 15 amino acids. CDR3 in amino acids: CASRSPDLAGTEAFF. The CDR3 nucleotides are TGTGCCAGCAGATCCCCCGATTTAGCAGGTACTGAAGCTTTCTTT.

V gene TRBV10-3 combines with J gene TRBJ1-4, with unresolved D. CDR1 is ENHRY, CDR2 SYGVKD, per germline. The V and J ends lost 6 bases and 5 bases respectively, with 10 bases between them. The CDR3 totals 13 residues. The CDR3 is CAIRGGDNEKLFF. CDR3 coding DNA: TGTGCCATCAGGGGAGGTGACAATGAAAAACTGTTTTTT.

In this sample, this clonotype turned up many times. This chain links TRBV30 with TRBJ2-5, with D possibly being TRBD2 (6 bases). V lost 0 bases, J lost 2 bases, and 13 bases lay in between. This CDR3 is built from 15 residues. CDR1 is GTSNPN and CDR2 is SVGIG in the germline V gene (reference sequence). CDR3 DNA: TGTGCCTGGAGTGTCTTTGGAGGGAAACAAGAGACCCAGTACTTC. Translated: CAWSVFGGKQETQYF.

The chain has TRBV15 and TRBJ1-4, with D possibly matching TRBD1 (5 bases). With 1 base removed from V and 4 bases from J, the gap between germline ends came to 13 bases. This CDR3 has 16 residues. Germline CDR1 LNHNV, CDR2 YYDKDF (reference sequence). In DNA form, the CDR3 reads TGTGCCACCAGCAGAGTTGGGGGTGGCTATAATGAAAAACTGTTTTTT. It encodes CATSRVGGGYNEKLFF.

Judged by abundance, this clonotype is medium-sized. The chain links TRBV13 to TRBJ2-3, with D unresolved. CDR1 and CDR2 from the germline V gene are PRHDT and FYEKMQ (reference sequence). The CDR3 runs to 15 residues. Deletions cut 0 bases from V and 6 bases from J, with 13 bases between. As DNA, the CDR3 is TGTGCCAGCAGCTTAGGGGGTGCGGAGAGGGATACGCAGTATTTT. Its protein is CASSLGGAERDTQYF.

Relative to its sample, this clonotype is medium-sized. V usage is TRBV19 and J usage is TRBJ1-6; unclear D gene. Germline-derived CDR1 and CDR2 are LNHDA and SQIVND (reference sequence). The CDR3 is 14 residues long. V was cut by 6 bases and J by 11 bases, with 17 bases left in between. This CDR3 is CASRGPELLTPLHF. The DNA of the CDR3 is TGTGCCAGTAGAGGTCCAGAGCTTTTGACACCCCTCCACTTT.

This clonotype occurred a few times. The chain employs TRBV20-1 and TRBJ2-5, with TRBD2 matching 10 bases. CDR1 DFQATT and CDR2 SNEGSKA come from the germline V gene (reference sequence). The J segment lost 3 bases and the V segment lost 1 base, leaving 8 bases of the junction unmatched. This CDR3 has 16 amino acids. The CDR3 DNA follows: TGCAGTGCTAGAGTCCATAGCGGGGGGTCGAAAGAGACCCAGTACTTC. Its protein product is CSARVHSGGSKETQYF.

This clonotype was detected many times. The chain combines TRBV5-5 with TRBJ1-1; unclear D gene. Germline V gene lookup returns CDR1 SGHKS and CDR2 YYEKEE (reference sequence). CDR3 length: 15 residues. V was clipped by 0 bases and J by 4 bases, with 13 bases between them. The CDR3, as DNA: TGTGCCAGCAGCTTGGGGCGCCGGGTGGGCACTGAAGCTTTCTTT. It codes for CASSLGRRVGTEAFF.

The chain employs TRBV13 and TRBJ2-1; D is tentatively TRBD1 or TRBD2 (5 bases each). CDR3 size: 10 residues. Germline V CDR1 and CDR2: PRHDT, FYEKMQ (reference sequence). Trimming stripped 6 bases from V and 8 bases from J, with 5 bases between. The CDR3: CASRGDEQFF. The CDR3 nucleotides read TGTGCCAGCAGGGGGGATGAGCAGTTCTTC.

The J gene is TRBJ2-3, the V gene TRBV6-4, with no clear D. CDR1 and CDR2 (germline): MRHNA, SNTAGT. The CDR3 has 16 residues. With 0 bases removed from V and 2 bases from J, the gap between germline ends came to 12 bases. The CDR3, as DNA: TGTGCCAGCAGTGACTCGTCTGTCAGCACCACAGATACGCAGTATTTT. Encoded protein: CASSDSSVSTTDTQYF.

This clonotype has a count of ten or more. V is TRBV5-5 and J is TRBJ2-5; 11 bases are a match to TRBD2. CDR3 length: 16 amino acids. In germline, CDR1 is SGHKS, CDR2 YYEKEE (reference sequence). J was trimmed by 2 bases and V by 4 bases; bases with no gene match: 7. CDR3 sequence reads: CASSHQTSGGQETQYF. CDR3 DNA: TGTGCCAGCAGCCACCAAACTAGCGGGGGACAAGAGACCCAGTACTTC.

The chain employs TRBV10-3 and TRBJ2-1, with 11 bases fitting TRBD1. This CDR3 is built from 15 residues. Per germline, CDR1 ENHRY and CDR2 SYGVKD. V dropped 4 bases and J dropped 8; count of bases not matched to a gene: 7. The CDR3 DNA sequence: TGTGCCATCAGTGGGCCCCGGGACAGGGGGGATGAGCAGTTCTTC. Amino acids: CAISGPRDRGDEQFF.

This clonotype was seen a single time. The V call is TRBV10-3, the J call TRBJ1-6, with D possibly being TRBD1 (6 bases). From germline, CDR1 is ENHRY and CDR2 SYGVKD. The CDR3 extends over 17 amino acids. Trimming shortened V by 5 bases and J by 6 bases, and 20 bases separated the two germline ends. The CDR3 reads CAISSIQGGIGNSPLHF. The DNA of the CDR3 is TGTGCCATCAGTTCAATACAGGGAGGGATAGGTAATTCACCCCTCCACTTT.

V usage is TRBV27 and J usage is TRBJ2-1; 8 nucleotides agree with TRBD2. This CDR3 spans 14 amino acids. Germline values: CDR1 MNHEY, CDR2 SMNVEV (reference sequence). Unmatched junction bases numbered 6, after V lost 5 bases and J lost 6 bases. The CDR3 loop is CASSELAVGNEQFF. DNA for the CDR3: TGTGCCAGCAGTGAACTAGCGGTGGGCAATGAGCAGTTCTTC.

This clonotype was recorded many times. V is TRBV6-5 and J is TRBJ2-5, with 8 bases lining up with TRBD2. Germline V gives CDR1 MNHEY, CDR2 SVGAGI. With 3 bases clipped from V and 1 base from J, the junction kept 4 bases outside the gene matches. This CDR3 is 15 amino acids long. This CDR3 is CASSYQRGSQETQYF. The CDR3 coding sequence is TGTGCCAGCAGTTATCAGCGGGGGTCCCAAGAGACCCAGTACTTC.